This T cell receptor (beta chain) originates from a study of CD8+CD57+ T cells in acquired aplastic anemia. About the research overall: Sorted cells (CD4+ and CD8+) yielded DNA amounts that averaged approximately 3.2 ug. Notes on the study in general: Comparison of patients with controls identified nearly 30 shared CD8+ CDR3 sequences. Controls did not differ significantly from patients in CD8+ Simpson's diversity.

The template used for profiling TCR beta VDJ and CDR3 was genomic DNA. TCRdb ran MiXCR on the reads and lists one entry per CDR3 protein. The sample yields fewer than 250,000 distinct CDR3 sequences, approximately 45% seen once. Before being chosen for sequencing, patients had shown CD8+CD57+ cell expansion by flow cytometry. All patients had severe acquired aplastic anemia. Deletions cut 4 bases from V and 3 bases from J, with 15 bases between. The CDR3 loop spans 16 amino acids. Germline CDR1 PRHDT, CDR2 FYEKMQ (reference sequence). In this sample, this clonotype turned up many times. Its antigen is still unknown.

The chain couples TRBV13 to TRBJ1-4; TRBD1 is a possible D gene (6 bases). The sequence came from a human donor with aplastic anemia. The sequenced material came from sorted CD4+, CD8+, or CD8+CD57+ T cells (not recorded which) from PBMCs. DNA of the CDR3: TGTGCCAGCAGCTCAGGGGACTCCACATCTAATGAAAAACTGTTTTTT. The encoded protein is CASSSGDSTSNEKLFF. The full variable domain, its missing parts supplied by reference TRBV13 and TRBJ1-4, is AAGVIQSPRHLIKEKRETATLKCYPIPRHDTVYWYQQGPGQDPQFLISFYEKMQSDKGSIPDRFSAQQFSDYHSELNMSSLELGDSALYFCASSSGDSTSNEKLFFGSGTQLSVL.